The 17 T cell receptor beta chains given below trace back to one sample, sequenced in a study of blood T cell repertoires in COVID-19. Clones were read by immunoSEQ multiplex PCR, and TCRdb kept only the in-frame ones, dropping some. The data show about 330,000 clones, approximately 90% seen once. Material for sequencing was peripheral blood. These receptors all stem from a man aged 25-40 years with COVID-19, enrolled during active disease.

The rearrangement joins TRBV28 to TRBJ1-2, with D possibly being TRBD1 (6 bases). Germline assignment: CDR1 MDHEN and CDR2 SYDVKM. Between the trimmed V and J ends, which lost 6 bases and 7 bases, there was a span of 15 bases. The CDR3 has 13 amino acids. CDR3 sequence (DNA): TGTGCCAGCAGCCCAAGGGGAGGGGGTGGCTACACCTTC. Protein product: CASSPRGGGGYTF.

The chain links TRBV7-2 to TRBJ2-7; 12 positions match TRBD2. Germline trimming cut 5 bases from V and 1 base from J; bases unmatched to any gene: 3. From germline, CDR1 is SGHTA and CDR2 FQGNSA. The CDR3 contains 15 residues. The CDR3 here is CASSIGTSGSYEQYF. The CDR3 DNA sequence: TGTGCCAGCAGCATTGGGACTAGCGGGTCCTACGAGCAGTACTTC.

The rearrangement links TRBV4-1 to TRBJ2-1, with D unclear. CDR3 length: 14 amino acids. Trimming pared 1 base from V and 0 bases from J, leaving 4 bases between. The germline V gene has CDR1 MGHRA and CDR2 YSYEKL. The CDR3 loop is CASSQASSYNEQFF. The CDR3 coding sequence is TGCGCCAGCAGCCAAGCGAGCTCCTACAATGAGCAGTTCTTC.

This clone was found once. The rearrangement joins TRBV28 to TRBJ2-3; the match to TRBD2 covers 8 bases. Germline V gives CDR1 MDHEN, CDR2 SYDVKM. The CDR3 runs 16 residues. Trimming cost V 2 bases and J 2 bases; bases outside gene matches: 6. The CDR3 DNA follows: TGTGCCAGCAGTTTAAGAACTAGCGGATACACAGATACGCAGTATTTT. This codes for CASSLRTSGYTDTQYF. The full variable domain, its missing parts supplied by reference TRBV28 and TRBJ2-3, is DVKVTQSSRYLVKRTGEKVFLECVQDMDHENMFWYRQDPGLGLRLIYFSYDVKMKEKGDIPEGYSVSREKKERFSLILESASTNQTSMYLCASSLRTSGYTDTQYFGPGTRLTVL.

The CDR3 region has the DNA TGTGCCAGCAGTTTCTCCCGACAGGGGCTCTACAATGAGCAGTTCTTC. It encodes CASSFSRQGLYNEQFF. The chain has TRBV28 and TRBJ2-1; 8 nucleotides align to TRBD1. The CDR3 consists of 16 residues. The J segment lost 3 bases and the V segment lost 3 bases, leaving 7 bases of the junction unmatched. Germline loops: CDR1 MDHEN, CDR2 SYDVKM. The variable domain in full, with the rest retrieved from reference TRBV28 and TRBJ2-1, is DVKVTQSSRYLVKRTGEKVFLECVQDMDHENMFWYRQDPGLGLRLIYFSYDVKMKEKGDIPEGYSVSREKKERFSLILESASTNQTSMYLCASSFSRQGLYNEQFFGPGTRLTVL.

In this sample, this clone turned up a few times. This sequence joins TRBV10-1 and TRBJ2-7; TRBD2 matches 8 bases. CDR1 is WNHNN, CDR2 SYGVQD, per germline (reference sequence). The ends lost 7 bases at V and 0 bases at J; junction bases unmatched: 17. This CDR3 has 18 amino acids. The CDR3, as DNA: TGCGCCAGCACCAGGAGTCGGCAGGCGGGGGGAATCTCCTACGAGCAGTACTTC. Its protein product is CASTRSRQAGGISYEQYF.

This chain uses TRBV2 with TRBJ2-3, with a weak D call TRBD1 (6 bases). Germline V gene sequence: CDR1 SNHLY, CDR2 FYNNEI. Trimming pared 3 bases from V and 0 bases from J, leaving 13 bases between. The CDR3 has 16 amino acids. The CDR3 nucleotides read TGTGCCAGCAGTGATGGGACAAACCTTAGCACAGATACGCAGTATTTT. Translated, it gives CASSDGTNLSTDTQYF.

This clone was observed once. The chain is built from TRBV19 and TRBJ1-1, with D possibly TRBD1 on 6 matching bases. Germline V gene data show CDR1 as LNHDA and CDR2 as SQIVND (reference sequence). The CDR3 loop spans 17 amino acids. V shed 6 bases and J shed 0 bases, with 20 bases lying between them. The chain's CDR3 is CASSPKGGGNVNTEAFF. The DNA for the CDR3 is TGTGCCAGTAGCCCTAAGGGGGGAGGGAATGTGAACACTGAAGCTTTCTTT.

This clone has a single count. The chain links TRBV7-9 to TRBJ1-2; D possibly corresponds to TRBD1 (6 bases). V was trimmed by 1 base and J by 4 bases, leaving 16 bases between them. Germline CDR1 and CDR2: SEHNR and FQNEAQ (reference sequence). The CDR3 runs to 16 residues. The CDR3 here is CASSLVTGTPLYGYTF. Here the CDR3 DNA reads TGTGCCAGCAGCTTAGTTACCGGGACACCCCTCTATGGCTACACCTTC.

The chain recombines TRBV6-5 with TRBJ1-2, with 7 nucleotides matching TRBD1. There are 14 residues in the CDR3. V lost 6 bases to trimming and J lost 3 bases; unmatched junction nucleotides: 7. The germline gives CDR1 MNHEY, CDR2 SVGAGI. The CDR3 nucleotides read TGTGCCAGCAGGATCGGGACAGATCACTATGGCTACACCTTC. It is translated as CASRIGTDHYGYTF.

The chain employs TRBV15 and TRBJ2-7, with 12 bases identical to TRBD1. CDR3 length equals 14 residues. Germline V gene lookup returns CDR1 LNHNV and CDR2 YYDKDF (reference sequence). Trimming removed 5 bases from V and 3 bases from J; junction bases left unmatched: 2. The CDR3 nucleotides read TGTGCCACCAGCGGGACAGGGGGCGTCTACGAGCAGTACTTC. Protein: CATSGTGGVYEQYF.

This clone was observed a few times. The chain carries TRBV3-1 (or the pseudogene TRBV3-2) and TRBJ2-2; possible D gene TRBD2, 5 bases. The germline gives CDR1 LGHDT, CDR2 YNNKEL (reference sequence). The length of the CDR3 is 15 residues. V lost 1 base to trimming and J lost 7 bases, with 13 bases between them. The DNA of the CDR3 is TGTGCCAGCAGCCAAGTCCCGGGAAGGTACGGGGAGCTGTTTTTT. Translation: CASSQVPGRYGELFF.

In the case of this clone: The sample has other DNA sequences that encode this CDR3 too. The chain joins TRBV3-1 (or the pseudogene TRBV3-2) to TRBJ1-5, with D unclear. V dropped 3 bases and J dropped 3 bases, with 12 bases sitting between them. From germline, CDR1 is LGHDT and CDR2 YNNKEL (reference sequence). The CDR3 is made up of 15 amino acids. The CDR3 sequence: CASSQGQALNQPQHF. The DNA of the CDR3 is TGTGCCAGCAGCCAGGGCCAGGCTCTCAATCAGCCCCAGCATTTT.

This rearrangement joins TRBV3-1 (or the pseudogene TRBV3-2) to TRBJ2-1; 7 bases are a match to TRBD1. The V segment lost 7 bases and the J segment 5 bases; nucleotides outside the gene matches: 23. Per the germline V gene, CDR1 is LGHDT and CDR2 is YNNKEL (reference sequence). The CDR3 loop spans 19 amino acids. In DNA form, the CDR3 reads TGTGCCAGCACCCCTCGATCTTTTTCTAGGGGGCTAATGGACAATGAGCAGTTCTTC. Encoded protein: CASTPRSFSRGLMDNEQFF.

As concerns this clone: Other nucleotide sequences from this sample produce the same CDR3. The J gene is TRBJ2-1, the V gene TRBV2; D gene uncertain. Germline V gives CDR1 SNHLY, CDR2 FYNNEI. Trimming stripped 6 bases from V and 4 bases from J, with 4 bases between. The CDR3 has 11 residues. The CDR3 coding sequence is TGTGCCAGCAGCCCTTACAATGAGCAGTTCTTC. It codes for CASSPYNEQFF.

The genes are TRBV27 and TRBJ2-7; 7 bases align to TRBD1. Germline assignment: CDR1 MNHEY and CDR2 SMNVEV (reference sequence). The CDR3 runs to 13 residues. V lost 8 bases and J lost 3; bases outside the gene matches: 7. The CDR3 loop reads CASLWDSHYEQYF. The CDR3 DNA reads TGTGCCAGCCTTTGGGACAGCCACTACGAGCAGTACTTC.

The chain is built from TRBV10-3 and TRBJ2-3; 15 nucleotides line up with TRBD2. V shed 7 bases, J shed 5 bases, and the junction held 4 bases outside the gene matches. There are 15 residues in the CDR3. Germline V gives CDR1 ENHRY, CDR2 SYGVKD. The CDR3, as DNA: TGTGCCATCACCATGGGACTAGCGGGAGGAGATACGCAGTATTTT. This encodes CAITMGLAGGDTQYF.